Presented here are 5 T cell receptor beta chains from one specimen sequenced in a study of shared clonotypes between healthy human individuals. Libraries were prepared by immunoSEQ multiplex PCR; TCRdb keeps only in-frame clonotypes and omits some of them. Among about 820,000 clones listed, more than 85% were seen once. CD45RO negativity and positive selection for CCR7 defined naive CD8 cells, a population that excluded terminally differentiated effector memory CD45RA+ cells. The sample comprised naive CD8+ T cells sorted from blood. These receptors came from a man between 25 and 39 years old in good health.

This clone was observed once. This rearrangement joins TRBV5-6 to TRBJ2-7, with D possibly matching TRBD1 (6 bases). Per the germline V gene, CDR1 is SGHDT and CDR2 is YYEEEE. Between the trimmed V and J ends, which lost 3 bases and 6 bases, there was a span of 13 bases. There are 13 residues in the CDR3. CDR3 sequence (DNA): TGTGCCAGCAGCTCCGATGCAGGGGCCGAGCAGTACTTC. Its translation is CASSSDAGAEQYF.

J is TRBJ1-2 and V is TRBV28, with TRBD1 as a possible D gene (6 bases). CDR1 is MDHEN and CDR2 is SYDVKM in the germline V gene. V lost 7 bases and J lost 10, with 31 bases in between. The CDR3 totals 17 residues. CDR3 protein: CASIQMTGTSGDQVYTF. CDR3 DNA sequence: TGTGCCAGCATCCAAATGACCGGGACATCGGGCGACCAAGTCTACACCTTC.

This chain uses TRBV2 with TRBJ2-5; 12 bases agree with TRBD2. This CDR3 is 16 amino acids long. J gave up 2 bases and V 5 bases, and 6 bases lay outside the gene matches. CDR1 and CDR2 (germline): SNHLY, FYNNEI. The chain's CDR3 is CASSPATSGRQETQYF. The CDR3 DNA reads as TGTGCCAGCAGTCCTGCGACTAGCGGGAGACAAGAGACCCAGTACTTC.

The CDR3 DNA sequence: TGTGCCATCAGTGAGAGTGGCGGGAGGGCCTACGAGCAGTACTTC. Protein sequence: CAISESGGRAYEQYF. The V and J genes are TRBV10-3 and TRBJ2-7, with 9 bases fitting TRBD2. From germline, CDR1 is ENHRY and CDR2 SYGVKD. Germline trimming cut 2 bases from V and 2 bases from J; bases unmatched to any gene: 4. This CDR3 comprises 15 residues.

The J gene is TRBJ1-3, the V gene TRBV7-3; a possible D gene is TRBD1 (6 bases). V lost 5 bases and J 4 bases, leaving 12 bases between the germline ends. The CDR3 contains 14 residues. The germline V gene encodes CDR1 SGHTA and CDR2 FQGTGA. The CDR3 bases are TGTGCCAGCAGCGCACGAGGGACAGGAAACACCATATATTTT. Translating it yields CASSARGTGNTIYF.